What follows are 31 T cell receptor beta chains derived from one specimen sequenced in a study of a mutant IDH1 vaccine in newly diagnosed glioma (dated by TCRdb to 2020 to 2022). Receptor libraries were prepared by the immunoSEQ multiplex PCR assay. TCRdb took over this immuneACCESS table, retaining in-frame rearrangements with V and J assigned. Such tables are incomplete; in checked studies, under half of the missing clones stem from an unresolved V gene, and the remainder is unexplained. The sample includes tens of thousands of clones, with 65% to 85% observed a single time. The ten largest make up around 4.7% of the sample. Antigens for these TCRs are unknown. The intended sense of this specimen's time point label: week 47, end of study. Each vaccine dose was 300 ug of a 20-mer mutant IDH1 peptide in Montanide, given subcutaneously with topical imiquimod. Sequences were derived from PBMCs, sampled from a glioma patient whose treatment included an IDH1 peptide vaccine. The receptors derive from a woman aged 30 to 39 with glioma. Some clones in this sample may be carry-over from other donors' samples.

This clone showed up just once. This chain links TRBV30 with TRBJ2-7; 10 nucleotides line up with TRBD1. This CDR3 contains 14 residues. Germline V CDR1 and CDR2: GTSNPN, SVGIG (reference sequence). J lost 3 bases, V lost 2 bases, and 4 bases had no gene match. The CDR3 DNA sequence: TGTGCCTGGAGTTTCGGGACAGGGGACTACGAGCAGTACTTC. This encodes CAWSFGTGDYEQYF.

This chain links TRBV7-2 with TRBJ2-7; D unclear. The CDR3 consists of 14 residues. The germline V gene encodes CDR1 SGHTA and CDR2 FQGNSA. Between the trimmed V and J ends, which lost 1 base and 5 bases, there was a span of 12 bases. CDR3 bases: TGTGCCAGCAGCTTAGTGGGGAAGTACCACGAGCAGTACTTC. Encoded protein: CASSLVGKYHEQYF.

This clone has only one observation. V gene TRBV4-1 combines with J gene TRBJ2-7, with 7 bases aligning to TRBD1. CDR3 size: 17 residues. The germline V gene has CDR1 MGHRA and CDR2 YSYEKL. V lost 2 bases, J lost 5 bases, and 15 bases stayed unmatched. The CDR3 loop is CASSQSNFRQGSNEQYF. CDR3 DNA sequence: TGCGCCAGCAGCCAATCCAACTTCCGACAGGGTTCGAACGAGCAGTACTTC.

The CDR3 here is CAIRGINEQFF. In DNA form, the CDR3 reads TGTGCCATCAGGGGGATCAATGAGCAGTTCTTC. This chain uses TRBV10-3 with TRBJ2-1; no reliable D call. The V gene's germline CDR1 is ENHRY and CDR2 SYGVKD. This CDR3 contains 11 residues. V lost 6 bases to trimming and J lost 6 bases, with 6 bases between them.

This clone is deemed medium-sized. The rearrangement links TRBV14 to TRBJ1-1; D gene ambiguous. The germline V gene has CDR1 SGHDN and CDR2 FVKESK. V dropped 2 bases and J dropped 4 bases, with 5 bases sitting between them. CDR3 length: 12 amino acids. The CDR3 region has the DNA TGTGCCAGCAGCCAATGGAGCACTGAAGCTTTCTTT. Encoded protein: CASSQWSTEAFF.

J is TRBJ2-3 and V is TRBV5-6; possibly TRBD1 for D (6 bases). Trimming took off 1 base at V and 9 bases at J, with 12 bases between the two ends. The CDR3 loop spans 13 amino acids. Germline V gives CDR1 SGHDT, CDR2 YYEEEE. The CDR3 is CASSLWGRYTQYF. The CDR3 region has the DNA TGTGCCAGCAGCTTGTGGGGGCGATACACGCAGTATTTT. Looking up the rest from reference TRBV5-6 and TRBJ2-3 gives the full variable domain: DAGVTQSPTHLIKTRGQQVTLRCSPKSGHDTVSWYQQALGQGPQFIFQYYEEEERQRGNFPDRFSGHQFPNYSSELNVNALLLGDSALYLCASSLWGRYTQYFGPGTRLTVL.

The chain joins TRBV19 to TRBJ1-5, with D hard to call. The CDR3 is made up of 14 amino acids. V was pared by 6 bases and J by 7 bases, with 16 bases between. Germline lookup yields CDR1 LNHDA and CDR2 SQIVND (reference sequence). The CDR3 nucleotides are TGTGCCAGTAGAGATGACGGACGAGGGCAGCCCCAGCATTTT. It is translated as CASRDDGRGQPQHF.

The V call is TRBV9, the J call TRBJ1-4, with D unresolved. Germline CDR1 and CDR2: SGDLS and YYNGEE. V gave up 0 bases and J gave up 3 bases, with 9 bases separating them. The CDR3 is 15 amino acids. The CDR3 DNA sequence: TGTGCCAGCAGCGTAGGTTGGTCCTCTAATGAAAAACTGTTTTTT. It encodes CASSVGWSSNEKLFF.

This chain joins TRBV18 and TRBJ2-5; D might be TRBD1 (7 bases). This CDR3 region has 17 residues. Looked up from germline, CDR1 is KGHSH and CDR2 is LQKENI. V lost 5 bases to trimming and J lost 4 bases, with 23 bases between them. The CDR3 loop reads CASSRTGVRGLGETQYF. The CDR3, as DNA: TGTGCCAGCTCAAGAACAGGGGTGCGGGGACTTGGAGAGACCCAGTACTTC.

The DNA of the CDR3 is TGTGCCAGCAGCCTTGCGAGGGGGATTAGTTTAGAAGCTTTCTTT. Translated: CASSLARGISLEAFF. The V and J genes are TRBV7-9 and TRBJ1-1; D is possibly TRBD1 (6 bases). Germline V gene data show CDR1 as SEHNR and CDR2 as FQNEAQ (reference sequence). The CDR3 is 15 residues long. Trimming took off 5 bases at V and 8 bases at J, with 21 bases between the two ends.

The chain has TRBV14 and TRBJ2-5, with D uncertain. This CDR3 has 13 residues. Germline CDR1 and CDR2: SGHDN and FVKESK. Trimming removed 1 base at V and 3 bases at J, with 6 bases between. CDR3 DNA sequence: TGTGCCAGCAGCCAAGTTGGGAAAGAGACCCAGTACTTC. This gives the protein CASSQVGKETQYF. Full variable domain (outside the CDR3, taken from reference TRBV14 and TRBJ2-5): EAGVTQFPSHSVIEKGQTVTLRCDPISGHDNLYWYRRVMGKEIKFLLHFVKESKQDESGMPNNRFLAERTGGTYSTLKVQPAELEDSGVYFCASSQVGKETQYFGPGTRLLVL.

The rearrangement links TRBV10-3 to TRBJ2-1; TRBD2 matches 7 bases. Trimming removed 3 bases from V and 6 bases from J; junction bases left unmatched: 8. Per germline, CDR1 ENHRY and CDR2 SYGVKD. The CDR3 runs to 15 residues. CDR3 residues: CAISETGGSVNEQFF. Here the CDR3 DNA reads TGTGCCATCAGTGAAACCGGCGGGAGTGTCAATGAGCAGTTCTTC.

The chain employs TRBV27 and TRBJ1-1; D is perhaps TRBD1 (6 bases). The CDR3 is 13 residues long. V shed 7 bases and J shed 4 bases, with 13 bases lying between them. Per the germline V gene, CDR1 is MNHEY and CDR2 is SMNVEV (reference sequence). The CDR3 coding sequence is TGTGCCAGCACCGACGGGGGGGCCACTGAAGCTTTCTTT. Translation gives CASTDGGATEAFF.

The chain employs TRBV6-4 and TRBJ2-2, with 7 positions matching TRBD2. V gave up 5 bases and J gave up 4 bases; unmatched junction bases: 7. The germline CDR1 and CDR2 sequences are MRHNA and SNTAGT. The CDR3 is made up of 15 amino acids. In nucleotides, the CDR3 is TGTGCCAGCAGTCTGAGCGGGAAAGGCACCGGGGAGCTGTTTTTT. Amino acids: CASSLSGKGTGELFF.

The V call is TRBV5-1, the J call TRBJ2-6; no firm D call. The germline V gene encodes CDR1 SGHRS and CDR2 YFSETQ. V lost 5 bases to trimming and J lost 0 bases, with 6 bases between them. This CDR3 has 14 amino acids. The CDR3 protein is CASRDDSGANVLTF. The CDR3 DNA is TGCGCCAGCAGAGATGACTCTGGGGCCAACGTCCTGACTTTC. Looking up the rest from reference TRBV5-1 and TRBJ2-6 gives the full variable domain: KAGVTQTPRYLIKTRGQQVTLSCSPISGHRSVSWYQQTPGQGLQFLFEYFSETQRNKGNFPGRFSGRQFSNSRSEMNVSTLELGDSALYLCASRDDSGANVLTFGAGSRLTVL.

This chain joins TRBV2 and TRBJ2-5, with a weak D call TRBD1 (6 bases). CDR1 is SNHLY, CDR2 FYNNEI, per germline. The CDR3 length is 14 residues. Deletions cut 6 bases from V and 6 bases from J, with 17 bases between. This chain's CDR3 is CASSAVQQGKTQYF. The CDR3 coding sequence is TGTGCCAGCAGCGCCGTTCAACAGGGAAAGACCCAGTACTTC.

The CDR3 sequence is CASSGRTGGDKNTEAFF. CDR3 in DNA: TGTGCCAGCAGCGGGCGGACAGGGGGCGATAAAAACACTGAAGCTTTCTTT. V gene TRBV7-9 combines with J gene TRBJ1-1; 11 bases fit TRBD1. The germline CDR1 and CDR2 sequences are SEHNR and FQNEAQ (reference sequence). This CDR3 has 17 residues. V was clipped by 5 bases and J by 2 bases; unmatched bases: 10. Using reference TRBV7-9 and TRBJ1-1 for the parts outside the CDR3, the full variable domain is DTGVSQNPRHKITKRGQNVTFRCDPISEHNRLYWYRQTLGQGPEFLTYFQNEAQLEKSRLLSDRFSAERPKGSFSTLEIQRTEQGDSAMYLCASSGRTGGDKNTEAFFGQGTRLTVV.

The CDR3 region has the DNA TGTGCCAGCATTCCGGACAGCTCCTATGGCTACACCTTC. Amino acid sequence: CASIPDSSYGYTF. The V call is TRBV6-1, the J call TRBJ1-2, with D perhaps matching TRBD1 (6 bases). The ends were cut back, 7 bases at V and 4 bases at J, with 13 bases in the middle. Germline CDR1 MNHNS, CDR2 SASEGT. This CDR3 contains 13 residues.

J is TRBJ2-7 and V is TRBV15; no reliable D call. Between the trimmed V and J ends, which lost 4 bases and 4 bases, there was a span of 14 bases. CDR1 is LNHNV, CDR2 YYDKDF, per germline (reference sequence). The CDR3 extends over 14 amino acids. CDR3 residues: CATSIRLSEYEQYF. The CDR3 DNA sequence: TGTGCCACCAGCATCCGACTGTCAGAGTACGAGCAGTACTTC.

The chain joins TRBV29-1 to TRBJ2-1, with TRBD1 identical over 8 bases. The J segment lost 6 bases and the V segment lost 1 base, leaving 5 bases of the junction unmatched. The CDR3 runs 14 residues. The germline V gene encodes CDR1 SQVTM and CDR2 ANQGSEA. The DNA for the CDR3 is TGCAGCGTTGAAGGGACAGGGCGGGTCAATGAGCAGTTCTTC. Translated, it gives CSVEGTGRVNEQFF.

The chain uses TRBV7-9 and TRBJ1-2, with D unresolved. CDR1 SEHNR and CDR2 FQNEAQ come from the germline V gene (reference sequence). There are 13 residues in the CDR3. Trimming took off 5 bases at V and 0 bases at J, with 7 bases between the two ends. In nucleotides, the CDR3 is TGTGCCAGCAGCGCTACACCTAACTATGGCTACACCTTC. Translating gives CASSATPNYGYTF.

This chain connects TRBV6-4 to TRBJ2-7; 11 bases map to TRBD2. Per germline, CDR1 MRHNA and CDR2 SNTAGT. The CDR3 spans 14 residues. V lost 6 bases, J lost 4 bases, and 5 bases stayed unmatched. The CDR3 is CASSPGTSGYEQYF. DNA for the CDR3: TGTGCCAGCAGCCCCGGGACTAGCGGTTACGAGCAGTACTTC.

V usage is TRBV2 and J usage is TRBJ2-7; D remains unclear. V was pared by 2 bases and J by 0 bases, with 11 bases between. The CDR3 contains 15 residues. CDR1 is SNHLY and CDR2 is FYNNEI in the germline V gene. The CDR3: CASSESALSSYEQYF. The DNA of the CDR3 is TGTGCCAGCAGTGAATCAGCCCTGAGCTCCTACGAGCAGTACTTC.

The chain links TRBV15 to TRBJ2-1; D perhaps matches TRBD1 (8 bases). The CDR3 spans 15 residues. CDR1 and CDR2 (germline): LNHNV, YYDKDF (reference sequence). V was clipped by 8 bases and J by 6 bases, with 20 bases between them. The CDR3 DNA reads as TGTGCCACCGTTCGGGGGGACAGGTTATCCAATGAGCAGTTCTTC. Its protein product is CATVRGDRLSNEQFF.

This clone was recorded a few times. The chain links TRBV5-1 to TRBJ1-1; D not resolved. Germline lookup yields CDR1 SGHRS and CDR2 YFSETQ. Trimming took off 3 bases at V and 0 bases at J, with 15 bases between the two ends. This CDR3 is 16 amino acids long. The CDR3: CASSSYPGAMNTEAFF. As DNA, the CDR3 is TGCGCCAGCAGCTCTTACCCGGGCGCTATGAACACTGAAGCTTTCTTT.

This clone was recorded a few times. The V and J genes are TRBV5-6 and TRBJ2-7, with TRBD2 identical over 9 bases. Per the germline V gene, CDR1 is SGHDT and CDR2 is YYEEEE. J was trimmed by 3 bases and V by 4 bases; bases with no gene match: 11. The CDR3 length is 16 residues. The CDR3 reads CASSPWAPSGVYEQYF. The CDR3 DNA reads TGTGCCAGCAGCCCCTGGGCTCCTAGCGGGGTCTACGAGCAGTACTTC.

The chain uses TRBV4-1 and TRBJ2-7; 11 nucleotides match TRBD2. V lost 1 base, J lost 2 bases, and 10 bases stayed unmatched. This CDR3 region has 18 residues. The germline V gene has CDR1 MGHRA and CDR2 YSYEKL. The CDR3 bases are TGCGCCAGCAGCCAAGGACTAGCGGGACCCTCAGGCCCCTACGAGCAGTACTTC. Amino acid sequence: CASSQGLAGPSGPYEQYF.

This chain connects TRBV2 to TRBJ2-7, with D unresolved. The CDR3 has 10 residues. CDR1 is SNHLY and CDR2 is FYNNEI in the germline V gene. Trimming took 8 bases from V and 3 from J, leaving 5 bases between them. The CDR3 sequence: CASGIYEQYF. The CDR3 region has the DNA TGTGCCAGCGGGATCTACGAGCAGTACTTC.

The V call is TRBV7-2, the J call TRBJ2-1, with 8 bases fitting TRBD2. Germline lookup yields CDR1 SGHTA and CDR2 FQGNSA. J was trimmed by 6 bases and V by 3 bases; bases with no gene match: 10. The CDR3 consists of 16 residues. The CDR3 here is CASSLTVAGGLNEQFF. DNA of the CDR3: TGTGCCAGCAGCTTGACGGTGGCGGGAGGCCTCAATGAGCAGTTCTTC.

The chain has TRBV2 and TRBJ2-7; D remains unclear. V was cut by 2 bases and J by 5 bases, with 10 bases left in between. Germline V gives CDR1 SNHLY, CDR2 FYNNEI. This CDR3 has 13 residues. The CDR3, as DNA: TGTGCCAGCAGTGAATCAAACATAAACGAGCAGTACTTC. Translation: CASSESNINEQYF.

DNA for the CDR3: TGTGCCAGCAGCCTTACCCCCGGGGAGCTGTTTTTT. Amino acid sequence: CASSLTPGELFF. The gene calls are TRBV7-3 and TRBJ2-2, with D unresolved. CDR3 length equals 12 residues. The V end lost 5 bases, the J end lost 6 bases, and 7 bases lay between the germline ends. Germline V gene sequence: CDR1 SGHTA, CDR2 FQGTGA.